Listed below are T cell receptor beta chains from one sample, sequenced in a study of blood T cell repertoires in COVID-19. Libraries were prepared by immunoSEQ multiplex PCR; TCRdb keeps only in-frame clonotypes and omits some of them. This table holds roughly 200,000 clones, approximately 87% found once. The sequencing sample was made of PBMCs or T cells enriched from blood (not recorded which). Receptors originate from a woman between 50 and 59 years old in a cohort exposed to, infected with or recovered from COVID-19 (not recorded which). The CDR3 runs from the conserved cysteine through the conserved F or W. D genes are given only for firm matches. Clone size, where shown, is once, few, many, or a class for clones that have expanded.

d_call | j_call | clone_size | v_call | cdr3_aa | cdr3_nt
NA | TRBJ1-6 | NA | TRBV4-1 | CASSQEASSYNSPLHF | TGCGCCAGCAGCCAAGAGGCCAGCTCCTATAATTCACCCCTCCACTTT
NA | TRBJ1-1 | NA | TRBV28 | CASSSGLNTEAFF | TGTGCCAGCAGTTCAGGATTGAACACTGAAGCTTTCTTT
TRBD1 | TRBJ1-2 | NA | TRBV7-9 | CASSPRTGVDYGYTF | TGTGCCAGCAGCCCAAGGACAGGGGTTGACTATGGCTACACCTTC
TRBD1 | TRBJ2-5 | NA | TRBV6-5 | CASSKDRGLRETQYF | TGTGCCAGCAGTAAGGACAGGGGGTTACGAGAGACCCAGTACTTC
NA | TRBJ1-5 | NA | TRBV12-5 | CASGLERNQPQHF | TGTGCTAGTGGTTTGGAACGGAATCAGCCCCAGCATTTT
NA | TRBJ1-2 | NA | TRBV1 | CTSSPHSPGGSGYTF | TGCACCAGCAGCCCTCATTCCCCAGGGGGCAGTGGCTACACCTTC
TRBD1 | TRBJ1-4 | few | TRBV19 | CATRGGTWSEKLFF | TGTGCCACCAGAGGGGGCACCTGGAGTGAAAAACTGTTTTTT
TRBD2 | TRBJ2-7 | NA | TRBV11-2 | CASSRRGGYSYEQYF | TGTGCCAGCAGCCGCCGGGGGGGATACTCCTACGAGCAGTACTTC
TRBD1 | TRBJ1-6 | NA | TRBV4-3 | CASSQGTGNSPLHF | TGCGCCAGCAGCCAAGGGACAGGGAATTCACCCCTCCACTTT
TRBD2 | TRBJ2-1 | NA | TRBV20-1 | CSASPSGGFYNEQFF | TGCAGTGCTAGTCCAAGCGGGGGGTTCTACAATGAGCAGTTCTTC
TRBD1 | TRBJ1-2 | once | TRBV19 | CASSRSDRGFSANYGYTF | TGTGCCAGTAGTAGATCCGACAGGGGTTTCAGCGCTAACTATGGCTACACCTTC
NA | TRBJ2-5 | NA | TRBV7-8 | CASSFREQETQYF | TGTGCCAGCAGCTTCCGGGAGCAAGAGACCCAGTACTTC
TRBD1 | TRBJ1-5 | NA | TRBV19 | CASSPQGGQPQHF | TGTGCCAGTAGTCCCCAGGGGGGTCAGCCCCAGCATTTT
NA | TRBJ1-6 | NA | TRBV7-4 | CASSLAQGEGSPLHF | TGTGCCAGCAGCTTAGCGCAAGGGGAGGGTTCACCCCTCCACTTT
NA | TRBJ1-2 | NA | TRBV5-6 | CASSIGSREGDYGYTF | TGTGCCAGCAGTATAGGGTCCAGGGAAGGCGACTATGGCTACACCTTC
NA | TRBJ1-1 | NA | TRBV7-5 | CARSLGVGGISDTEAFF | TGTGCCAGAAGCTTAGGTGTAGGGGGCATATCCGACACTGAAGCTTTCTTT
TRBD1 | TRBJ1-6 | NA | TRBV5-5 | CASSLDRGRYNSPLHF | TGTGCCAGCAGCCTAGACAGGGGCCGATATAATTCACCCCTCCACTTT
NA | TRBJ1-1 | NA | TRBV6-5 | CASSYRTLNTEAFF | TGTGCCAGCAGTTACCGGACATTGAACACTGAAGCTTTCTTT
TRBD2 | TRBJ2-3 | few | TRBV6-5 | CASSYSSSGGTDTQYF | TGTGCCAGCAGTTACTCGTCTAGCGGGGGCACAGATACGCAGTATTTT
TRBD2 | TRBJ2-5 | once | TRBV18 | CASSPRGLAGTETQYF | TGTGCCAGCTCACCAAGGGGACTAGCGGGGACTGAGACCCAGTACTTC
NA | TRBJ2-1 | NA | TRBV29-1 | CSVEGGYNEQFF | TGCAGCGTTGAAGGAGGGTACAATGAGCAGTTCTTC
NA | TRBJ1-1 | NA | TRBV7-2 | CASSSFARVVDTEAFF | TGTGCCAGCAGCTCCTTTGCCCGGGTAGTTGACACTGAAGCTTTCTTT
NA | TRBJ2-1 | NA | TRBV3-1/TRBV3-2 | CASSQESPGEMSRNEQFF | TGTGCCAGCAGCCAAGAAAGTCCAGGGGAGATGAGTAGGAATGAGCAGTTCTTC
NA | TRBJ1-3 | NA | TRBV19 | CASRSEGNTIYF | TGTGCCAGTAGATCCGAGGGAAACACCATATATTTT
TRBD1 | TRBJ2-2 | NA | TRBV6-5 | CASAAGQGATGELFF | TGTGCCAGCGCCGCGGGACAGGGGGCAACCGGGGAGCTGTTTTTT
TRBD2 | TRBJ2-3 | NA | TRBV4-2 | CASSQDPSGGAVTDTQYF | TGTGCCAGCAGCCAAGATCCTAGCGGGGGGGCGGTGACAGATACGCAGTATTTT
NA | TRBJ1-5 | NA | TRBV5-5 | CASSLVWAGGGQPQHF | TGTGCCAGCAGCTTGGTTTGGGCAGGCGGAGGGCAGCCCCAGCATTTT
TRBD2 | TRBJ2-3 | NA | TRBV7-9 | CASSPDGTISTDTQYF | TGTGCCAGCAGCCCAGATGGGACTATTAGCACAGATACGCAGTATTTT
NA | TRBJ2-2 | NA | TRBV7-9 | CASSFGAANTGELFF | TGTGCCAGCAGCTTTGGGGCGGCGAACACCGGGGAGCTGTTTTTT
NA | TRBJ1-2 | NA | TRBV18 | CASSLSRSGIGNYGYTF | TGTGCCAGCTCACTGAGTCGGTCCGGGATAGGTAACTATGGCTACACCTTC
TRBD1 | TRBJ1-2 | NA | TRBV7-2 | CASSLAADRLGYTF | TGTGCCAGCAGCTTAGCGGCGGACAGGCTCGGCTACACCTTC
NA | TRBJ1-4 | NA | TRBV9 | CASSTQGTNEKLFF | TGTGCCAGCAGCACCCAGGGAACTAATGAAAAACTGTTTTTT
NA | TRBJ1-1 | few | TRBV29-1 | CSVAEATEAFF | TGCAGCGTTGCAGAAGCTACGGAAGCTTTCTTT
NA | TRBJ2-7 | NA | TRBV15 | CATSRGRGGQYF | TGTGCCACCAGCAGAGGCCGGGGTGGGCAGTACTTC
TRBD2 | TRBJ2-3 | NA | TRBV20-1 | CSASKAGGTRDDTQYF | TGCAGTGCTAGTAAAGCGGGGGGCACCAGGGATGATACGCAGTATTTT
NA | TRBJ1-6 | NA | TRBV30 | CAWSDGQSYNSPLHF | TGTGCCTGGAGTGATGGACAGAGCTATAATTCACCCCTCCACTTT
TRBD1 | TRBJ1-2 | once | TRBV28 | CASSLFGVGGGTANYGYTF | TGTGCCAGCAGTTTATTTGGTGTAGGGGGTGGGACAGCAAACTATGGCTACACCTTC
NA | TRBJ2-5 | NA | TRBV11-1 | CASSARRGGWETQYF | TGTGCCAGCAGCGCTCGACGGGGAGGATGGGAGACCCAGTACTTC
TRBD1 | TRBJ2-2 | NA | TRBV19 | CASSTRQGIPGELFF | TGTGCCAGTAGTACCCGACAGGGGATACCCGGGGAGCTGTTTTTT
NA | TRBJ2-1 | NA | TRBV29-1 | CSVDLTYNEQFF | TGCAGCGTTGATCTAACTTACAATGAGCAGTTCTTC
NA | TRBJ1-2 | NA | TRBV19 | CATGRRYGYTF | TGTGCCACCGGGAGACGCTATGGCTACACCTTC